This T cell receptor beta chain appears in the sequencing data of a study of blood T cell repertoires in COVID-19. Overall study: Spain, Italy and the United States supplied samples that represented acute and convalescent COVID-19.

This clone showed up just a few times. The method was immunoSEQ multiplex PCR; TCRdb's version includes in-frame clones alone and lacks a portion of them. The sample has more than 300,000 clones; more than 75% are singletons. Losses at the gene ends were 7 bases for V and 3 bases for J; bases not matched to a gene: 4. This CDR3 comprises 14 residues. Germline lookup yields CDR1 ENHRY and CDR2 SYGVKD. Donors of Cohort 3 who recovered were those that had two negative PCRs, clearance, or symptom resolution. The clonotype was recovered from a woman younger than 35 who had recovered from COVID-19. This chain connects TRBV10-3 to TRBJ2-2; TRBD1 agrees at 8 bases. Sequencing used PBMCs or T cells enriched from blood (not recorded which). CDR3 in amino acids: CAINQGADTGELFF. The DNA of the CDR3 is TGTGCCATCAACCAGGGGGCGGACACCGGGGAGCTGTTTTTT.